These 21 T cell receptor beta chains share one sample of origin, sequenced in a study of T cells in pancreatic ductal adenocarcinoma. Only in-frame clones appear in the TCRdb table, and some are missing; sequencing was by immunoSEQ multiplex PCR. Of 25,000 to 35,000 clones in the sample, roughly nine tenths were seen once. No neoadjuvant therapy was given to the selected pancreatic ductal adenocarcinoma patients before their surgery. Sequencing used PBMCs. These receptors came from a human donor with pancreatic ductal adenocarcinoma.

CDR3 region: CASSLNRDSNQPQHF. The DNA of the CDR3 is TGTGCCAGCAGCTTAAACAGGGATAGCAATCAGCCCCAGCATTTT. This chain joins TRBV7-2 and TRBJ1-5; D possibly corresponds to TRBD1 (6 bases). The V end was cut by 2 bases, the J end by 0 bases, with 8 bases between. Germline-derived CDR1 and CDR2 are SGHTA and FQGNSA. The CDR3 covers 15 residues.

V is TRBV7-9 and J is TRBJ1-2, with 8 bases identical to TRBD1. V lost 0 bases to trimming and J lost 3 bases; unmatched junction nucleotides: 3. CDR1 and CDR2 (germline): SEHNR, FQNEAQ (reference sequence). The CDR3 loop spans 15 amino acids. The CDR3 nucleotides are TGTGCCAGCAGCTTAGCGCCAGGGGGCGACTATGGCTACACCTTC. Translation gives CASSLAPGGDYGYTF.

The V and J genes are TRBV9 and TRBJ2-7; D is ambiguous. Trimming removed 2 bases from V and 6 bases from J, with 15 bases in between. Germline-derived CDR1 and CDR2 are SGDLS and YYNGEE. The CDR3 consists of 14 residues. CDR3 coding DNA: TGTGCCAGCAGCGTGACTCCCGGCCCGGGCGAGCAGTACTTC. Translated, it gives CASSVTPGPGEQYF.

CDR3 sequence reads: CASSVFLDSGELFF. In DNA form, the CDR3 reads TGTGCCAGCAGCGTATTTTTGGACTCCGGGGAGCTGTTTTTT. This chain joins TRBV9 and TRBJ2-2; D possibly corresponds to TRBD2 (5 bases). The germline V gene has CDR1 SGDLS and CDR2 YYNGEE. This CDR3 is built from 14 residues. The ends were cut back, 1 base at V and 6 bases at J, with 10 bases in the middle.

The CDR3 here is CASSLIGTGYYNEQFF. The CDR3 region has the DNA TGTGCCAGCAGCTTGATAGGGACAGGGTACTACAATGAGCAGTTCTTC. J is TRBJ2-1 and V is TRBV5-5, with 9 bases fitting TRBD1. The J segment lost 3 bases and the V segment lost 1 base, leaving 5 bases of the junction unmatched. CDR3 length: 16 amino acids. CDR1 SGHKS and CDR2 YYEKEE come from the germline V gene (reference sequence).

The chain links TRBV28 to TRBJ2-5; D tentatively reads TRBD1 or TRBD2 (5 bases each). The CDR3 covers 13 residues. CDR1 is MDHEN, CDR2 SYDVKM, per germline. V shed 7 bases and J shed 2 bases, with 11 bases lying between them. Here the CDR3 reads CASTLGVQETQYF. CDR3 nucleotides: TGTGCCAGCACCTTGGGGGTTCAAGAGACCCAGTACTTC.

The V and J genes are TRBV4-2 and TRBJ1-5; D perhaps matches TRBD1 (5 bases). Germline loops: CDR1 LGHNA, CDR2 YNFKEQ. This CDR3 contains 16 residues. Trimming cost V 4 bases and J 3 bases, with 16 bases left between them. In nucleotides, the CDR3 is TGTGCCAGCAGCCCCCGGATAGGGGAGATCAATCAGCCCCAGCATTTT. Translated, it gives CASSPRIGEINQPQHF.

This clone has a single count. The chain employs TRBV30 and TRBJ2-1; the D is unclear. Germline V lookup: CDR1 GTSNPN, CDR2 SVGIG (reference sequence). V was trimmed by 0 bases and J by 7 bases, leaving 10 bases between them. The CDR3 contains 13 residues. The CDR3 DNA follows: TGTGCCTGGAGTGTTCAGTTTAGGAATGAGCAGTTCTTC. Protein: CAWSVQFRNEQFF.

V gene TRBV18 combines with J gene TRBJ1-1, with no clear D. Germline V CDR1 and CDR2: KGHSH, LQKENI. Trimming shortened V by 2 bases and J by 1 base, and 5 bases separated the two germline ends. CDR3 length: 13 amino acids. CDR3 nucleotides: TGTGCCAGCTCACCATTGGCGAACACTGAAGCTTTCTTT. This codes for CASSPLANTEAFF. The complete variable domain, with remaining parts taken from reference TRBV18 and TRBJ1-1, reads NAGVMQNPRHLVRRRGQEARLRCSPMKGHSHVYWYRQLPEEGLKFMVYLQKENIIDESGMPKERFSAEFPKEGPSILRIQQVVRGDSAAYFCASSPLANTEAFFGQGTRLTVV.

The J gene is TRBJ2-7, the V gene TRBV7-2; D may be TRBD1 (5 bases). This CDR3 comprises 16 residues. The V and J ends lost 1 base and 0 bases respectively, with 13 bases between them. The germline CDR1 and CDR2 sequences are SGHTA and FQGNSA. DNA of the CDR3: TGTGCCAGCAGCTTAGAAGGTCGACAGTCCTCCTACGAGCAGTACTTC. Amino acids: CASSLEGRQSSYEQYF.

The chain joins TRBV27 to TRBJ2-7; 7 nucleotides line up with TRBD1. Per the germline V gene, CDR1 is MNHEY and CDR2 is SMNVEV (reference sequence). Germline trimming cut 6 bases from V and 6 bases from J; bases unmatched to any gene: 8. The CDR3 sequence is 13 residues long. The CDR3 DNA is TGTGCCAGCAGGACAGGGTTGGGCAGCGAGCAGTACTTC. This gives the protein CASRTGLGSEQYF.

V and J are TRBV9 and TRBJ2-5, with D perhaps matching TRBD1 or TRBD2 (5 bases each). The CDR3 contains 14 residues. V shed 0 bases and J shed 5 bases, with 11 bases lying between them. Germline assignment: CDR1 SGDLS and CDR2 YYNGEE. The CDR3 protein is CASSVGPGLETQYF. The DNA for the CDR3 is TGTGCCAGCAGCGTAGGACCGGGGCTGGAGACCCAGTACTTC.

V and J are TRBV7-2 and TRBJ2-3, with TRBD2 matching over 11 bases. Germline values: CDR1 SGHTA, CDR2 FQGNSA. V was pared by 1 base and J by 6 bases, with 3 bases of the junction left unmatched. This CDR3 has 15 amino acids. CDR3 bases: TGTGCCAGCAGCTTAGTACTAGCGGGAGAGGATACGCAGTATTTT. This encodes CASSLVLAGEDTQYF.

The chain carries TRBV25-1 and TRBJ1-2; unclear D gene. CDR1 MGHDK and CDR2 SYGVNS come from the germline V gene. The CDR3 is made up of 13 amino acids. The germline V and J ends were trimmed by 4 bases and 5 bases, with 11 bases remaining between them. This CDR3 reads CASSAGVGYGYTF. CDR3 nucleotides: TGTGCCAGCAGTGCGGGCGTGGGGTATGGCTACACCTTC.

The chain links TRBV19 to TRBJ2-1; 13 positions agree with TRBD2. Unmatched junction bases numbered 5, after V lost 2 bases and J lost 7 bases. CDR1 and CDR2 (germline): LNHDA, SQIVND (reference sequence). This CDR3 comprises 16 residues. The CDR3 here is CASSIRTSGRGNEQFF. CDR3 coding DNA: TGTGCCAGTAGTATACGCACTAGCGGGAGGGGAAATGAGCAGTTCTTC.

The chain links TRBV6-1 to TRBJ1-2; 9 bases are shared with TRBD1. V shed 6 bases and J 8 bases; nucleotides not matched to a gene: 7. Germline-derived CDR1 and CDR2 are MNHNS and SASEGT. The CDR3 extends over 13 amino acids. The CDR3 protein is CASRITGGGGYTF. The CDR3 nucleotides are TGTGCCAGCAGGATAACAGGGGGCGGGGGCTACACCTTC.

The J gene is TRBJ2-1, the V gene TRBV11-3; the D is unclear. Germline-derived CDR1 and CDR2 are SGHNT and YENEEA. This CDR3 is 14 amino acids long. With 1 base removed from V and 8 bases from J, the gap between germline ends came to 12 bases. CDR3 coding DNA: TGTGCCAGCAGCTTAGGTCCGGGTAGTTATGAGCAGTTCTTC. This translates into CASSLGPGSYEQFF.

The chain carries TRBV5-5 and TRBJ1-4; 8 bases are a match to TRBD1. The CDR3 covers 15 residues. Germline V gene sequence: CDR1 SGHKS, CDR2 YYEKEE (reference sequence). J gave up 7 bases and V 0 bases, and 5 bases lay outside the gene matches. The CDR3, as DNA: TGTGCCAGCAGCTTGGCCGGGACAGGTCGTGAAAAACTGTTTTTT. Its protein is CASSLAGTGREKLFF. Supplemented by reference TRBV5-5 and TRBJ1-4, the full variable domain reads DAGVTQSPTHLIKTRGQQVTLRCSPISGHKSVSWYQQVLGQGPQFIFQYYEKEERGRGNFPDRFSARQFPNYSSELNVNALLLGDSALYLCASSLAGTGREKLFFGSGTQLSVL.

The chain employs TRBV18 and TRBJ2-1; the D is unclear. V lost 7 bases, J lost 7 bases, and 17 bases lay in between. The V gene's germline CDR1 is KGHSH and CDR2 LQKENI. The CDR3 is 14 amino acids. This CDR3 is CASLVGQPKNEQFF. In nucleotides, the CDR3 is TGTGCCAGCTTGGTAGGGCAACCCAAAAATGAGCAGTTCTTC.

This chain joins TRBV4-1 and TRBJ2-3, with a possible D match to TRBD1 (6 bases). Germline-derived CDR1 and CDR2 are MGHRA and YSYEKL. The CDR3 covers 17 residues. With 1 base removed from V and 0 bases from J, the gap between germline ends came to 14 bases. CDR3 residues: CASSQAPQGASTDTQYF. The CDR3 DNA reads TGCGCCAGCAGCCAAGCCCCACAGGGAGCTAGCACAGATACGCAGTATTTT.

The V call is TRBV6-1, the J call TRBJ2-4; TRBD2 might be the D (5 bases). CDR3 length equals 15 residues. Trimming removed 8 bases from V and 8 bases from J, with 22 bases in between. The germline CDR1 and CDR2 sequences are MNHNS and SASEGT. The CDR3 reads CASSGSAHLGDIQYF. The CDR3 region has the DNA TGTGCCAGCTCTGGGTCGGCCCACCTCGGGGACATTCAGTACTTC.